The source of this TCR beta chain is a study of blood T cell repertoires in COVID-19. Study-wide background: COVID-19 samples, acute and convalescent, were from the United States, Italy and Spain.

As handled by the study authors: Amplified reference gene primers provided the basis for estimating nucleated cell counts. Some clones are missing from TCRdb's copy, which holds only in-frame ones; the method was immunoSEQ multiplex PCR. The DNA gave D and trimming, while V, J and clone size come from that table. The data hold some 62,000 clones, with around 91% observed a single time. V gave up 2 bases and J gave up 3 bases; unmatched junction bases: 10. Germline-derived CDR1 and CDR2 are LGHNA and YSLEER. The CDR3 totals 16 residues. Followed longitudinally, the Seattle patients had been enrolled during active infection.

The chain employs TRBV4-3 and TRBJ2-7; TRBD1 aligns across 7 bases. Specimen: peripheral blood. The sequence derives from a woman aged 55 to 70 with COVID-19, enrolled during active disease. The CDR3 sequence is CASSQIHGTAHYEQYF. Here the CDR3 DNA reads TGCGCCAGCAGCCAAATCCACGGGACAGCTCACTACGAGCAGTACTTC.